The rows below give T cell receptor beta chains drawn from one sample of a study of cytomegalovirus exposure and HLA in healthy donors. Produced via immunoSEQ multiplex PCR; TCRdb's table is partial and in-frame only. The top ten hold around 4.3% of the sample, which has 110,000 to 150,000 clones, about 86% seen once. The sequenced sample was PBMCs. These TCRs come from a man aged 40-50 years in good health and CMV-seropositive. Both conserved end residues are part of each CDR3. The D gene is left open where the match is weak. Size is stated for part of the rows, as once, few or many counts, or as a class when the clone is expanded.

V	D	size	J	CDR3	DNA
TRBV19	TRBD2	-	TRBJ2-1	CATRTFTSGSYEQFF	TGTGCCACCAGAACCTTTACTAGCGGGAGCTATGAGCAGTTCTTC
TRBV7-3	TRBD2	-	TRBJ2-1	CASSPQRDLYNEQFF	TGTGCCAGCAGCCCCCAGCGGGACCTCTACAATGAGCAGTTCTTC
TRBV5-6	TRBD2	-	TRBJ2-5	CASSLTSGIETQYF	TGTGCCAGCAGCTTGACTAGCGGGATAGAGACCCAGTACTTC
TRBV18	-	-	TRBJ1-2	CASSPEAGALYGYTF	TGTGCCAGCTCACCAGAGGCAGGGGCACTCTATGGCTACACCTTC
TRBV19	TRBD2	-	TRBJ2-3	CASSIPTSGKDTQYF	TGTGCCAGTAGTATACCGACTAGCGGGAAGGATACGCAGTATTTT
TRBV30	TRBD1	-	TRBJ1-1	CAWSWDRILNTEAFF	TGTGCCTGGAGTTGGGACAGGATCTTGAACACTGAAGCTTTCTTT
TRBV11-1	TRBD2	-	TRBJ2-7	CASSLEAGKLYEQYF	TGTGCCAGCAGCTTAGAAGCGGGGAAGCTATACGAGCAGTACTTC
TRBV27	-	-	TRBJ2-3	CATGGRGSGTDTQYF	TGTGCCACCGGCGGGCGGGGATCGGGCACAGATACGCAGTATTTT
TRBV19	-	-	TRBJ2-5	CASSIGGTGGTQYF	TGTGCCAGTAGTATCGGTGGCACCGGCGGGACCCAGTACTTC
TRBV5-1	TRBD1	few	TRBJ2-2	CASRHRQGETGELFF	TGCGCCAGCAGACATAGACAGGGTGAAACCGGGGAGCTGTTTTTT
TRBV29-1	TRBD2	-	TRBJ2-2	CSVRGGGAAGELFF	TGCAGCGTCCGCGGCGGGGGGGCTGCCGGGGAGCTGTTTTTT
TRBV6-1	-	-	TRBJ2-3	CASRPPRLGHKTQYF	TGTGCCAGCAGGCCTCCTCGGCTAGGCCACAAAACGCAGTATTTT
TRBV13	-	-	TRBJ1-2	CASSLLGHHESGYTF	TGTGCCAGCAGCTTACTCGGACACCATGAGAGTGGCTACACCTTC
TRBV7-9	-	-	TRBJ1-4	CSSSLSEKLFF	TGTTCCAGCAGCCTTAGTGAAAAACTGTTTTTT
TRBV5-1	TRBD1	-	TRBJ1-1	CASSLDGGRGTNTEAFF	TGCGCCAGCAGCTTGGATGGGGGCAGGGGGACGAACACTGAAGCTTTCTTT
TRBV5-6	-	-	TRBJ2-7	CASSFLGVEQYF	TGTGCCAGCAGCTTTTTAGGGGTCGAGCAGTACTTC
TRBV28	TRBD2	-	TRBJ2-7	CASSLSGTSGSYEQYF	TGTGCCAGCAGTTTATCCGGGACTAGCGGATCCTACGAGCAGTACTTC
TRBV18	TRBD1	-	TRBJ1-2	CASSYGTGDRGYTF	TGTGCCAGCTCCTACGGGACAGGGGATCGCGGCTACACCTTC
TRBV10-3	-	-	TRBJ1-1	CAISESDAGPAFF	TGTGCCATCAGTGAGTCAGATGCAGGGCCGGCTTTCTTT
TRBV6-6	TRBD2	-	TRBJ2-3	CASFELAGEADTQYF	TGTGCCAGCTTTGAGTTAGCGGGAGAAGCAGATACGCAGTATTTT
TRBV18	-	-	TRBJ2-5	CASSPPFPEETQYF	TGTGCCAGCTCACCACCGTTTCCGGAAGAGACCCAGTACTTC
TRBV2	-	few	TRBJ2-5	CASRETGPQETQYF	TGTGCCAGCAGAGAGACAGGACCCCAAGAGACCCAGTACTTC
TRBV7-9	-	-	TRBJ1-2	CASSDLDKGPGLGYTF	TGTGCCAGCAGCGACCTCGACAAGGGGCCAGGCCTCGGCTACACCTTC
TRBV5-1	TRBD1	once	TRBJ1-2	CASRWDRAPHGYTF	TGCGCCAGCAGATGGGACAGGGCCCCCCATGGCTACACCTTC
TRBV7-8	TRBD2	-	TRBJ2-2	CASSLMRETGELFF	TGTGCCAGCAGCTTAATGCGGGAGACCGGGGAGCTGTTTTTT
TRBV4-3	-	few	TRBJ2-1	CASSQDGGTYNEQFF	TGCGCCAGCAGCCAAGATGGGGGGACCTACAATGAGCAGTTCTTC
TRBV2	TRBD1	-	TRBJ2-3	CASSGGTGATDTQYF	TGTGCCAGCAGTGGAGGGACAGGCGCCACAGATACGCAGTATTTT
TRBV5-4	-	once	TRBJ1-3	CASSQYTGNTIYF	TGTGCCAGCAGCCAATACACTGGAAACACCATATATTTT
TRBV18	TRBD1	-	TRBJ2-7	CASSRNRDRAYEQYF	TGTGCCAGCTCACGGAACCGGGACAGGGCCTACGAGCAGTACTTC
TRBV2	-	-	TRBJ2-3	CASRTNTDTQYF	TGTGCCAGCAGAACTAACACAGATACGCAGTATTTT
TRBV11-3	TRBD1	once	TRBJ2-2	CASSFGTGDTGELFF	TGTGCCAGCAGCTTCGGGACAGGGGACACCGGGGAGCTGTTTTTT